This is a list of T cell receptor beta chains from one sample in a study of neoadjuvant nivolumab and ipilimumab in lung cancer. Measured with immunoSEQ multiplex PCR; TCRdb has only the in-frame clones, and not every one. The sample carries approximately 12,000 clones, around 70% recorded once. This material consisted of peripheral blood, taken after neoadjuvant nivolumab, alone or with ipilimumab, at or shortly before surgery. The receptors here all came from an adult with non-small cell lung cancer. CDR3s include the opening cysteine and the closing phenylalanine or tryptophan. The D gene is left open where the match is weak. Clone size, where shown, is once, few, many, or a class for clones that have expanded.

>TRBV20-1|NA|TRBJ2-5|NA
CSGASEETQYF
TGCAGTGGGGCTAGCGAAGAGACCCAGTACTTC
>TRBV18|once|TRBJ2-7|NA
CASSPPAQNTYEQYF
TGTGCCAGCTCACCACCGGCCCAGAATACCTACGAGCAGTACTTC
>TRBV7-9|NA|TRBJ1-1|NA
CASSPQSLNTEAFF
TGTGCCAGCAGCCCACAAAGCCTGAACACTGAAGCTTTCTTT
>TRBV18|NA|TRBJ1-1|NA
CASRTANTEAFF
TGTGCCAGCCGGACAGCGAACACTGAAGCTTTCTTT
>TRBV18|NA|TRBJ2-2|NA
CASSRDSPENTGELFF
TGTGCCAGCTCACGCGACAGCCCCGAGAACACCGGGGAGCTGTTTTTT
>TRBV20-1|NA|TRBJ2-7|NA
CSSGPPYEQYF
TGCAGTTCCGGGCCCCCCTACGAGCAGTACTTC
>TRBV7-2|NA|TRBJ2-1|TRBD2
CASSSTSGNSRNEQFF
TGTGCCAGCAGCTCTACTAGCGGGAATTCGAGGAATGAGCAGTTCTTC
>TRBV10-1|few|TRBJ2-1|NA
CASSGDPGSEQFF
TGCGCCAGCAGTGGGGACCCCGGCAGTGAGCAGTTCTTC
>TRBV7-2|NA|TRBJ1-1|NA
CASSLNWRGFTEAFF
TGTGCCAGCAGCCTTAACTGGCGAGGGTTCACTGAAGCTTTCTTT
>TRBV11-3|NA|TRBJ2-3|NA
CASSLAASPDTQYF
TGTGCCAGCAGCTTAGCAGCATCCCCAGATACGCAGTATTTT
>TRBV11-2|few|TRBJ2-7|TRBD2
CASTLGASGNSYEQYF
TGTGCCAGCACCCTTGGGGCCAGCGGGAACTCCTACGAGCAGTACTTC
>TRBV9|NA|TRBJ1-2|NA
CASSVGVGGYYGYTF
TGTGCCAGCAGCGTAGGAGTCGGGGGGTACTATGGCTACACCTTC
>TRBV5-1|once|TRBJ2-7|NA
CASSLAGSVYEQYF
TGCGCCAGCAGCTTGGCAGGCTCGGTCTACGAGCAGTACTTC
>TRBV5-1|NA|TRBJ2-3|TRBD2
CASSLALAGSTDTQYF
TGCGCCAGCAGCTTGGCACTAGCGGGATCGACAGATACGCAGTATTTT
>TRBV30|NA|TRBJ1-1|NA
CAWRILGRGAEAFF
TGTGCCTGGAGGATTCTGGGCAGGGGAGCCGAAGCTTTCTTT
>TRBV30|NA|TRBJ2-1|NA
CAWSVPAKDEQFF
TGTGCCTGGAGTGTACCAGCCAAGGATGAGCAGTTCTTC
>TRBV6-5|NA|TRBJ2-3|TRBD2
CASSSGLEADTQYF
TGTGCCAGCAGTTCCGGACTAGAGGCAGATACGCAGTATTTT